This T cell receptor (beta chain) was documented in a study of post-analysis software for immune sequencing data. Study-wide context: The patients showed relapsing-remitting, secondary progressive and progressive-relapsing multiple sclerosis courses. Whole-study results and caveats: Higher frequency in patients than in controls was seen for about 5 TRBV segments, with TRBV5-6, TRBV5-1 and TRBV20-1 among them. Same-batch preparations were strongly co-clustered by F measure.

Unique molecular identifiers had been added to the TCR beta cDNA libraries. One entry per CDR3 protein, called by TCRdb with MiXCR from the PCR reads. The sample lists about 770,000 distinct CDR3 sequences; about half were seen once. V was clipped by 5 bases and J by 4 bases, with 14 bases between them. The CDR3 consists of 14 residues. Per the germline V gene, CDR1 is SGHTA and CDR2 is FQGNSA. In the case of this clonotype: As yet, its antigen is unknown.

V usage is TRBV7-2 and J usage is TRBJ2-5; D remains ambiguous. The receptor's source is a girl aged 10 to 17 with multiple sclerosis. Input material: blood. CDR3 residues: CASSPVGPGETQYF. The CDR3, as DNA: TGTGCCAGCAGCCCAGTCGGTCCGGGAGAGACCCAGTACTTC.